This T cell receptor (beta chain) originates from a study of tissue T cells after allogeneic stem cell transplantation. Looking at the study overall: Pathologist review favored tissue samples showing histologically apparent lymphocytes. Study-wide points: Anatomically similar tissues had similar TCR repertoires within each patient.

Sequencing of TCRbeta CDR3 at survey depth gave sequences and template counts. Sequencing was performed with immunoSEQ multiplex PCR; in TCRdb, only in-frame clones are kept and a portion is missing. The table includes some 25,000 clones, 70% to 75% detected once. Details on this clone: Its antigen is as yet unknown.

Non-transplant comparator patients with other cancers had at least five gastrointestinal samples and no known gastrointestinal disease. Germline V CDR1 and CDR2: MGHRA, YSYEKL. There are 13 residues in the CDR3. The V gene end was trimmed by 3 bases and the J gene end by 15 bases; junction bases not matched to a gene: 11. The clonotype was recovered from a female donor at least 60 years old with lung cancer. The input for sequencing was tissue from the ileum, taken at autopsy. The chain links TRBV4-1 to TRBJ2-1; TRBD2 aligns across 7 bases. Written as DNA, the CDR3 is TGCGCCAGCAGCCAGCAACGGGGGGACTCTGCGTTCTTC. This translates into CASSQQRGDSAFF.